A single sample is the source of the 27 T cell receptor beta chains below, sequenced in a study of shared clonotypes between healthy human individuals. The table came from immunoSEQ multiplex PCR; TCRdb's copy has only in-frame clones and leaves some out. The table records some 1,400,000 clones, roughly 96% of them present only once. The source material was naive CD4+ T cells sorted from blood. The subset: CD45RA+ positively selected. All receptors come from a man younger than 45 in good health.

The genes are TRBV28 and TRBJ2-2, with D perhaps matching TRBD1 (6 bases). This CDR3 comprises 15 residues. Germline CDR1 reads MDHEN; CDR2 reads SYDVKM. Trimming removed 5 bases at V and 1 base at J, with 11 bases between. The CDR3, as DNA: TGTGCCAGCAGTCCCCCGACAGGGAACACCGGGGAGCTGTTTTTT. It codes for CASSPPTGNTGELFF.

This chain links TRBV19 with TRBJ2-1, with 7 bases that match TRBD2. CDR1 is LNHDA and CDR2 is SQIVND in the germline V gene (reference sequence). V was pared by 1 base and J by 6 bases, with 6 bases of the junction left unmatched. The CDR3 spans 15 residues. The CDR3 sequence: CASSIGGGFGNEQFF. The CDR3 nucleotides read TGTGCCAGTAGTATAGGGGGGGGATTCGGCAATGAGCAGTTCTTC.

DNA for the CDR3: TGTGCCAGCAGTGACGGCGTTACCTACGAGCAGTACTTC. Amino acid sequence: CASSDGVTYEQYF. The chain employs TRBV2 and TRBJ2-7; no reliable D call. The length of the CDR3 is 13 residues. Germline CDR1 is SNHLY and CDR2 is FYNNEI. V gave up 3 bases and J gave up 2 bases, with 8 bases separating them.

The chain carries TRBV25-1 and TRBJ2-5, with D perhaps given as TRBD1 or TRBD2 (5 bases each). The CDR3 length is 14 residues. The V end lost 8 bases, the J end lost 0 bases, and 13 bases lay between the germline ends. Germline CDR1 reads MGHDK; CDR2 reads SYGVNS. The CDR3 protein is CASGMGVYQETQYF. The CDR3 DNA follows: TGTGCCAGCGGCATGGGGGTCTACCAAGAGACCCAGTACTTC.

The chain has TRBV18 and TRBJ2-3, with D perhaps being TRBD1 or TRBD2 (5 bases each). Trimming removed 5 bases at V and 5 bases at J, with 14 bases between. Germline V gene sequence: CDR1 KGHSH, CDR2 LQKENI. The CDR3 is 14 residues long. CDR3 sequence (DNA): TGTGCCAGCTCAGCAAGAAGGGGAGAAGATACGCAGTATTTT. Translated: CASSARRGEDTQYF.

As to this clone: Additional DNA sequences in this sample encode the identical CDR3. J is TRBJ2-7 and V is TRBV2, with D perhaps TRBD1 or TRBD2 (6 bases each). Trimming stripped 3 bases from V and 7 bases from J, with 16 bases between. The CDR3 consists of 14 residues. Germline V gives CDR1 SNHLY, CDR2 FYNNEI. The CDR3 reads CASSDWREGGEQYF. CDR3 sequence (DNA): TGTGCCAGCAGTGATTGGCGGGAAGGGGGTGAGCAGTACTTC.

Here the CDR3 reads CARSFHIGIPGELFF. In nucleotides, the CDR3 is TGTGCCAGAAGCTTTCATATTGGGATACCCGGGGAGCTGTTTTTT. The chain has TRBV5-3 and TRBJ2-2; D is ambiguous. TRBV5-3 is marked as an open reading frame, function uncertain. Trimming took off 2 bases at V and 6 bases at J, with 14 bases between the two ends. The CDR3 contains 15 residues.

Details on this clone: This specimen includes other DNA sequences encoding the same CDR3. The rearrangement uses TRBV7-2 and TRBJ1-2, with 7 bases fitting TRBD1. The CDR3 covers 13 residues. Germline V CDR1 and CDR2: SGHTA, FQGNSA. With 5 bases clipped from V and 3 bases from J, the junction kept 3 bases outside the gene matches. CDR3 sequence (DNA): TGTGCCAGCAGCCCGGGACAGCACTATGGCTACACCTTC. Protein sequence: CASSPGQHYGYTF.

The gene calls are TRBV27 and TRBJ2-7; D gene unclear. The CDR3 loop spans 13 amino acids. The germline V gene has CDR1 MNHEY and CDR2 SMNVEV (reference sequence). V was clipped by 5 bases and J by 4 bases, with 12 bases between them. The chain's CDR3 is CASSPFTQYEQYF. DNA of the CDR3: TGTGCCAGCAGTCCCTTTACTCAGTACGAGCAGTACTTC.

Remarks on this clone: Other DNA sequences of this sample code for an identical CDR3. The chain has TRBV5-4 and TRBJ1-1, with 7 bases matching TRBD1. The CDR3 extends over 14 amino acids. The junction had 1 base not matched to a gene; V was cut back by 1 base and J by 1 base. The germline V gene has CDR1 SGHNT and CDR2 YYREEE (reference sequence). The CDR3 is CASSLTGANTEAFF. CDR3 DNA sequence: TGTGCCAGCAGCTTGACAGGGGCGAACACTGAAGCTTTCTTT.

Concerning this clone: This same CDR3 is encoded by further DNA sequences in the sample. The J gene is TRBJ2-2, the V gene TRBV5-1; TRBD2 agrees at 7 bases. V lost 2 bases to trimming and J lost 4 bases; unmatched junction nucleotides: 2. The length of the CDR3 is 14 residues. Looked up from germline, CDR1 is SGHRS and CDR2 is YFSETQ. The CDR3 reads CASSLLASTGELFF. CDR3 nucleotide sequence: TGCGCCAGCAGCTTACTAGCGAGCACCGGGGAGCTGTTTTTT.

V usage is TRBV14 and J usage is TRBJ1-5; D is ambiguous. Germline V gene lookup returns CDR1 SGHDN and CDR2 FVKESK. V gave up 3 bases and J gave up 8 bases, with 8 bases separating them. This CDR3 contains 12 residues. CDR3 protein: CASSHRTEPQHF. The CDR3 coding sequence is TGTGCCAGCAGCCATCGGACGGAGCCCCAGCATTTT.

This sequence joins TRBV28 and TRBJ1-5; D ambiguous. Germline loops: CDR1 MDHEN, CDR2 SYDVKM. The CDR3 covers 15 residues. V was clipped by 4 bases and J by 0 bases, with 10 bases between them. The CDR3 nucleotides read TGTGCCAGCAGTTCGCAGCCTCATAGCAATCAGCCCCAGCATTTT. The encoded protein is CASSSQPHSNQPQHF.

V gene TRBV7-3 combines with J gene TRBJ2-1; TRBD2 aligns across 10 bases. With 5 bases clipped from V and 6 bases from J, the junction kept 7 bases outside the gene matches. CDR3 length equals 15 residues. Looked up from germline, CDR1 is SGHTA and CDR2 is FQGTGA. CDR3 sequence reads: CASSLSSGRVNEQFF. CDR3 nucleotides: TGTGCCAGCAGCCTATCTAGCGGGAGAGTCAATGAGCAGTTCTTC.

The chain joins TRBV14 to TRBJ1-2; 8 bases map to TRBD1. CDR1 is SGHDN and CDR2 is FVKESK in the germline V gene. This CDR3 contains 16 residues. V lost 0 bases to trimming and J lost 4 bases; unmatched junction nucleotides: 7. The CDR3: CASSQDVTGVGYGYTF. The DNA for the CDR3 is TGTGCCAGCAGCCAAGATGTGACAGGGGTAGGCTATGGCTACACCTTC.

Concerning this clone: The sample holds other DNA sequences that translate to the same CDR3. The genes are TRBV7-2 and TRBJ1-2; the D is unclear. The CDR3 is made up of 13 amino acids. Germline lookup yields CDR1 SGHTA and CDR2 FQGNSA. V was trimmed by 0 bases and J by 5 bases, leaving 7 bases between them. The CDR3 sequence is CASSLAGSYGYTF. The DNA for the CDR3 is TGTGCCAGCAGCTTAGCAGGTAGTTATGGCTACACCTTC.

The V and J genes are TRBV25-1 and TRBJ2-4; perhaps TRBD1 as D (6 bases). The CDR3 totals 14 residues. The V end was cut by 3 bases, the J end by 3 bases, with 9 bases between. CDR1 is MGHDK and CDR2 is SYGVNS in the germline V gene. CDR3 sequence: CASSEDRVKNIQYF. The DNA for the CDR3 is TGTGCCAGCAGTGAGGACAGAGTCAAAAACATTCAGTACTTC.

This chain's CDR3 is CASSATGIYEQYF. In DNA, the CDR3 is TGCGCCAGCAGCGCCACAGGGATTTACGAGCAGTACTTC. V usage is TRBV5-1 and J usage is TRBJ2-7; possibly TRBD1 for D (6 bases). The CDR3 is made up of 13 amino acids. Germline V gene sequence: CDR1 SGHRS, CDR2 YFSETQ. V lost 4 bases to trimming and J lost 4 bases, with 12 bases between them.

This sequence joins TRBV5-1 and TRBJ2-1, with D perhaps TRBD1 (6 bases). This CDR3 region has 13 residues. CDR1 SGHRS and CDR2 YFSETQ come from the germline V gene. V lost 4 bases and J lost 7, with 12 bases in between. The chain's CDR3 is CASSPGVVNEQFF. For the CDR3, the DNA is TGCGCCAGCAGCCCAGGGGTTGTAAATGAGCAGTTCTTC.

Here the CDR3 DNA reads TGTGCCAGCAGTCAAGACAGGGGACAAGAGACCCAGTACTTC. It encodes CASSQDRGQETQYF. The chain uses TRBV6-1 and TRBJ2-5; the match to TRBD1 covers 8 bases. Trimming at V came to 5 bases and at J to 2 bases, leaving 4 bases not matched to a gene. The CDR3 runs to 14 residues. Germline CDR1 and CDR2: MNHNS and SASEGT.

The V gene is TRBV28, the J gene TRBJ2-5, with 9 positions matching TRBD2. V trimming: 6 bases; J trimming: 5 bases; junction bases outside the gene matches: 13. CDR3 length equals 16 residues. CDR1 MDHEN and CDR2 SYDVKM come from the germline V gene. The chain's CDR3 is CASSSPGAGGVETQYF. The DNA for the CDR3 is TGTGCCAGCAGCTCTCCAGGAGCGGGAGGCGTTGAGACCCAGTACTTC.

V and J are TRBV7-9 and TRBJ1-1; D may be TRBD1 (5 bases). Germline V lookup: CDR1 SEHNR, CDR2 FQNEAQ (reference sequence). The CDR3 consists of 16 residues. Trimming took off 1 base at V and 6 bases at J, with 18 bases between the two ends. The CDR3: CASSLGTGAPGPEAFF. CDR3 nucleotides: TGTGCCAGCAGCTTAGGTACAGGAGCCCCCGGTCCTGAAGCTTTCTTT.

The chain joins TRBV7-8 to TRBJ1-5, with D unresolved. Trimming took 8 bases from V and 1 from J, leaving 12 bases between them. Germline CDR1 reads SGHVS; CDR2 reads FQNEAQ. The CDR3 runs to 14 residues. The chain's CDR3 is CASAGGTSNQPQHF. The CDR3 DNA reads TGTGCCAGCGCCGGAGGTACGAGCAATCAGCCCCAGCATTTT.

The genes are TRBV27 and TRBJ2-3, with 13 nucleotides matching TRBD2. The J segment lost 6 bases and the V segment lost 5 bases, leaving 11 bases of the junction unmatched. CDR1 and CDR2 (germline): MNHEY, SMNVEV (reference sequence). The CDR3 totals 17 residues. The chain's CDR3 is CASSTLRTSGRPDTQYF. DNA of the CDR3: TGTGCCAGCAGTACCCTCCGGACTAGCGGGAGACCTGATACGCAGTATTTT.

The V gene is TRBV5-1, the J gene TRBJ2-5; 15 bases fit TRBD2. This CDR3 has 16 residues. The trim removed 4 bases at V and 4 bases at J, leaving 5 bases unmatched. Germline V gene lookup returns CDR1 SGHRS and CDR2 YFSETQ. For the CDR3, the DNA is TGCGCCAGCAGCAGGACTAGCGGGAGGGGTTTAGAGACCCAGTACTTC. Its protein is CASSRTSGRGLETQYF.

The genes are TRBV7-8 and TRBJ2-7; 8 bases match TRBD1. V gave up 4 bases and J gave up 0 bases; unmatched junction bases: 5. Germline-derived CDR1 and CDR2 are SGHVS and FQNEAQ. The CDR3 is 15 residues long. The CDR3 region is CASSSRTGISYEQYF. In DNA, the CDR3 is TGTGCCAGCAGCTCACGGACAGGGATCTCCTACGAGCAGTACTTC.

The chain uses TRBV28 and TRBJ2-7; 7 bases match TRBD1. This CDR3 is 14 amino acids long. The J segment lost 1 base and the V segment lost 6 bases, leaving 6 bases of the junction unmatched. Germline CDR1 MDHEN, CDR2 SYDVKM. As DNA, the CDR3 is TGTGCCAGCAGACGGACAGGCCATTCCTACGAGCAGTACTTC. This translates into CASRRTGHSYEQYF. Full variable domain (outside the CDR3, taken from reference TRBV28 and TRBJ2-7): DVKVTQSSRYLVKRTGEKVFLECVQDMDHENMFWYRQDPGLGLRLIYFSYDVKMKEKGDIPEGYSVSREKKERFSLILESASTNQTSMYLCASRRTGHSYEQYFGPGTRLTVT.